The rows below give T cell receptor beta chains drawn from one sample of a study of blood T cell repertoires in COVID-19. TCRdb keeps only in-frame clones here, not all; method: immunoSEQ multiplex PCR. The sample has some 190,000 clones, around 83% seen once; the top ten hold roughly 8.2%. The sample was peripheral blood. Receptors were obtained from a woman in her fifties or sixties with acute or convalescent COVID-19. Each CDR3 is given with its conserved first and last residue. D genes are given only for firm matches. For some rows the clone size is stated as once, few or many, or as a class when expanded; others skip it.

>TRBJ2-2|-|TRBV28|-
TGTGCCAGCAGGCTAACAGGGATGGACACCGGGGAGCTGTTTTTT
CASRLTGMDTGELFF
>TRBJ2-1|-|TRBV12-5|-
TGTGCTAGTGGTCTGGGGACGGGGTTTTACAATGAGCAGTTCTTC
CASGLGTGFYNEQFF
>TRBJ2-1|-|TRBV18|TRBD1
TGTGCCAGCTCACCACCCACAGGGGCCCTCTCCTACAATGAGCAGTTCTTC
CASSPPTGALSYNEQFF
>TRBJ2-5|-|TRBV18|-
TGTGCCAGCTCTCGTCGGGACACCCAAGAGACCCAGTACTTC
CASSRRDTQETQYF
>TRBJ2-3|-|TRBV27|-
TGTGCCAGCCAAAAACATCAGCGAACAGATACGCAGTATTTT
CASQKHQRTDTQYF
>TRBJ2-1|-|TRBV3-1/TRBV3-2|TRBD2
TGTGCCAGCAGCCCCCTCGGGCGGGAGCTATACAATGAGCAGTTCTTC
CASSPLGRELYNEQFF
>TRBJ1-3|-|TRBV6-5|-
TGTGCCAGCAGTAGGACAGATGGAAACACCATATATTTT
CASSRTDGNTIYF
>TRBJ1-1|-|TRBV27|-
TGTGCCAGCAGTTTACTGGGGAGGTCGGTACTCACTGAAGCTTTCTTT
CASSLLGRSVLTEAFF
>TRBJ2-2|-|TRBV28|TRBD2
TGTGCCAGCAGTTTGGGACTAGTTTTCACCGGGGAGCTGTTTTTT
CASSLGLVFTGELFF
>TRBJ1-3|-|TRBV7-6|-
TGTGCCAGCAGCTCTCCCGGTCTGGGAAACACCATATATTTT
CASSSPGLGNTIYF
>TRBJ2-7|-|TRBV27|TRBD2
TGTGCCAGCAGAACCGGGACTAGAAGTTACGAGCAGTACTTC
CASRTGTRSYEQYF
>TRBJ2-1|-|TRBV24-1|-
TGTGCCACCAGTGATTTCTCATCCAGGGGGGTCAATGAGCAGTTCTTC
CATSDFSSRGVNEQFF
>TRBJ2-2|-|TRBV2|TRBD2
TGTGCCAGCAGCCCGACTAGCGGGAGGGCCAGGGGCACCGGGGAGCTGTTTTTT
CASSPTSGRARGTGELFF
>TRBJ2-7|-|TRBV10-3|TRBD1
TGTGCCATCGCGGCAGGGGACAGCTACGAGCAGTACTTC
CAIAAGDSYEQYF
>TRBJ1-2|-|TRBV5-1|-
TGCGCCAGCAGCTGGGGATCGACTACTCCTACTAACTATGGCTACACCTTC
CASSWGSTTPTNYGYTF
>TRBJ2-1|-|TRBV6-5|TRBD2
TGTGCCAGCAGTCGTCGGACTAGCGGATACAATGAGCAGTTCTTC
CASSRRTSGYNEQFF
>TRBJ2-1|-|TRBV5-1|TRBD1
TGCGCCAGCAGCTCCGGACAGGGATCCTACAATGAGCAGTTCTTC
CASSSGQGSYNEQFF
>TRBJ2-3|-|TRBV12-3/TRBV12-4|-
TGTGCCAGCAGTGCCGGGTTTTCAGATACGCAGTATTTT
CASSAGFSDTQYF
>TRBJ1-1|-|TRBV6-5|-
TGTGCCAGCTCCTGGGCCCCCGGCACTGAAGCTTTCTTT
CASSWAPGTEAFF
>TRBJ2-5|-|TRBV4-1|-
TGCGCCAGCAGCCTAGGGGGGAGGGCGACGGAGACCCAGTACTTC
CASSLGGRATETQYF
>TRBJ1-1|-|TRBV28|-
TGTGCCAGCAGCCCTCTCGGGAAGGGAGGAGCGAACACTGAAGCTTTCTTT
CASSPLGKGGANTEAFF
>TRBJ1-1|-|TRBV12-3/TRBV12-4|TRBD1
TGTGCCAGTACAGGGGGTAACACTGAAGCTTTCTTT
CASTGGNTEAFF
>TRBJ1-1|-|TRBV14|-
TGTGCCAGCAGCCTATATCAGGGGAACACTGAAGCTTTCTTT
CASSLYQGNTEAFF
>TRBJ2-7|-|TRBV5-4|TRBD1
TGTGCCAGCAGCCCGGGTGGGACAGTTTCCTACGAGCAGTACTTC
CASSPGGTVSYEQYF
>TRBJ1-5|medium-sized|TRBV7-9|-
TGTGCCAGCAGCTCGGGAGGATATCAGCCCCAGCATTTT
CASSSGGYQPQHF
>TRBJ1-2|once|TRBV19|-
TGTGCCAGTAGGCAGGGGTATGGCTACACCTTC
CASRQGYGYTF
>TRBJ1-2|-|TRBV19|-
TGTGCCACCTCGGCCCAGGGGAAGGGCGGCTACACCTTC
CATSAQGKGGYTF
>TRBJ2-1|-|TRBV27|-
TGTGCCAGCAGCCATCGGGTAAACTCGATTCATGAGCAGTTCTTC
CASSHRVNSIHEQFF
>TRBJ1-2|-|TRBV19|TRBD1
TGTGCCAGTAGTACAACAGGGGTAAATAACTATGGCTACACCTTC
CASSTTGVNNYGYTF
>TRBJ2-5|-|TRBV19|TRBD2
TGTGCCAGTAGTATCCCCGGACTAGCCCAAGAGACCCAGTACTTC
CASSIPGLAQETQYF
>TRBJ2-5|few|TRBV3-1/TRBV3-2|-
TGTGCCAGCAGCCAAGATTGGCGGGGACAAGAGACCCAGTACTTC
CASSQDWRGQETQYF
>TRBJ1-2|once|TRBV6-5|TRBD1
TGTGCCAGCAGGCCGACAGGGGGCGGCTATGGCTACACCTTC
CASRPTGGGYGYTF
>TRBJ1-1|-|TRBV5-4|-
TGTGCCAGCAGCCCTGGACAGAAGAACACTGAAGCTTTCTTT
CASSPGQKNTEAFF
>TRBJ2-7|-|TRBV15|TRBD2
TGTGCCACCAGCAGCGGACTAGCGGGAACTTACGAGCAGTACTTC
CATSSGLAGTYEQYF
>TRBJ2-3|-|TRBV3-1/TRBV3-2|-
TGTGCCAGCAGCCAAGCCCGGACTGTACAGAGGGCAGATACGCAGTATTTT
CASSQARTVQRADTQYF
>TRBJ2-3|-|TRBV24-1|-
TGTGCCACCAGTGATCCGACTACCACAGATACGCAGTATTTT
CATSDPTTTDTQYF
>TRBJ2-3|few|TRBV3-1/TRBV3-2|TRBD2
TGTGCCAGCAGCCAAGATATCCCGGGACTAGCGGGAGGTAGCACAGATACGCAGTATTTT
CASSQDIPGLAGGSTDTQYF
>TRBJ1-3|-|TRBV12-3/TRBV12-4|-
TGTGCCAGCGGGGAGGTTGGAAACACCATATATTTT
CASGEVGNTIYF